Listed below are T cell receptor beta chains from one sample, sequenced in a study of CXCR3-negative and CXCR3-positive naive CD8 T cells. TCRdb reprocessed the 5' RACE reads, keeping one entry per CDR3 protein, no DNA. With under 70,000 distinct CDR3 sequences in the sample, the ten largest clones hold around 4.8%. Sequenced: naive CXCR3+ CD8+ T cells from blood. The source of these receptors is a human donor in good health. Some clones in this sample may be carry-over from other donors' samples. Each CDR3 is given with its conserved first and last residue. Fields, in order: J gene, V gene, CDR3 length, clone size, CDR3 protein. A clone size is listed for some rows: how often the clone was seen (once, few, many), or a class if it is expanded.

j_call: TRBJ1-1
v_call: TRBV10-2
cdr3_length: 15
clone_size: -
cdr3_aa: CASSDWGSGNTEAFF

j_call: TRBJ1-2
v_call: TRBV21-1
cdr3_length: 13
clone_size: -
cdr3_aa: CASSKVRARGYTF

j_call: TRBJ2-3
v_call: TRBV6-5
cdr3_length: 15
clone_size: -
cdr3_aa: CASSSRTPNPDTQYF

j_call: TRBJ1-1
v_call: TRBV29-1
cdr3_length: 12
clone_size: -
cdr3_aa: CSVEGPVTEAFF

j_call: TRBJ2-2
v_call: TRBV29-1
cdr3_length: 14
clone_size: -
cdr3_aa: CSVEGTSHVGELFF

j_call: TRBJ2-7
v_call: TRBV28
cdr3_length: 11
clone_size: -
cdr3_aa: CASTGMGEQYF

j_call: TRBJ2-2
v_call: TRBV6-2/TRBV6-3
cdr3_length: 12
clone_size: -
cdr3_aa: CASSYGRPELFF

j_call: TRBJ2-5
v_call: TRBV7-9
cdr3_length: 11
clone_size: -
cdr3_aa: CASRMGETQYF

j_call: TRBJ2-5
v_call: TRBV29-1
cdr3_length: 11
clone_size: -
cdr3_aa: CSGKSEETQYF

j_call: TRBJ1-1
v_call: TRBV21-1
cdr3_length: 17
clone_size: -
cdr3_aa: CASILAGDRLMNTEAFF

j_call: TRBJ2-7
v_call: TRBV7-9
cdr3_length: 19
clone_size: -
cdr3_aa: CASSYSMTSGRDGLYEQYF

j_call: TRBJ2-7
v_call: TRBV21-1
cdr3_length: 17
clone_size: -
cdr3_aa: CASSKGNERMASYEQYF

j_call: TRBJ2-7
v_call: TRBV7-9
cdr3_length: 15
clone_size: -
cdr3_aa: CASSLGRAVNYEQYF

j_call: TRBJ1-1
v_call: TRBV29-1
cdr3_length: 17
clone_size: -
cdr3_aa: CSVEDRDRGWKDTEAFF

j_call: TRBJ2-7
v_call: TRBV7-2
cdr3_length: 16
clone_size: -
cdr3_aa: CASSWTTSGGLYEQYF

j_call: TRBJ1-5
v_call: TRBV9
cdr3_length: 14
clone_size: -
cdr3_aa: CASSVGRVDQPQHF

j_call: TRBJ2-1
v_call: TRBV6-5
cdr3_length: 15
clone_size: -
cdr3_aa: CASSSIADSYNEQFF

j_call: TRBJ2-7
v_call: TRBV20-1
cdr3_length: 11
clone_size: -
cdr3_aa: CSATGGYEQYF

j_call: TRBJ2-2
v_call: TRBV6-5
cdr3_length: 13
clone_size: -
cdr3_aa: CASSYGTAGELFF

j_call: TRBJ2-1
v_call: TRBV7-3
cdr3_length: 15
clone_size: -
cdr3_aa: CASASGPGAYNEQFF

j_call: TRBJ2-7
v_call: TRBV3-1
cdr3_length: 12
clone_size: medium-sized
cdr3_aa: CASSPDGYEQYF

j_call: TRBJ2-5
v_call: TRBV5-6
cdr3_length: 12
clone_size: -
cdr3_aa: CASGPGGETQYF

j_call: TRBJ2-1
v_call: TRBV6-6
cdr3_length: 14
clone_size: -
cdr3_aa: CASSGLAEYNEQFF

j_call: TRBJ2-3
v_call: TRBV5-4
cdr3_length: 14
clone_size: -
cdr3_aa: CASRTPAETDTQYF

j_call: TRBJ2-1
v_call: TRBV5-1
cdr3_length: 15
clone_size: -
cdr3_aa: CASSLGQGRGNEQFF

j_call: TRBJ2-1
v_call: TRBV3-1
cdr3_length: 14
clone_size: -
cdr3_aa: CASSQRGGYNEQFF

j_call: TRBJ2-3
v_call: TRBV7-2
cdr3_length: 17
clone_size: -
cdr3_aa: CASSHTLAGGATDTQYF

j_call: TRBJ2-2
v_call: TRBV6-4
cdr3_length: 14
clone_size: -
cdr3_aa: CASSLGANTGELFF

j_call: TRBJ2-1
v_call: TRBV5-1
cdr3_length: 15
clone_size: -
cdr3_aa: CASSPDRVAYNEQFF

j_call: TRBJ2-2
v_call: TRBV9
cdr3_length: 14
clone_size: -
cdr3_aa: CASSTLMGVGELFF

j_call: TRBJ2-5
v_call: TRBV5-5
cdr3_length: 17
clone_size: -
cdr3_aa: CASSWGQRGRTAETQYF

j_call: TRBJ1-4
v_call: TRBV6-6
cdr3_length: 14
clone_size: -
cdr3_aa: CASWREPTNEKLFF

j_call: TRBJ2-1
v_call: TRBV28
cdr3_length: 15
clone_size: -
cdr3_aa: CASSLGLAAYNEQFF

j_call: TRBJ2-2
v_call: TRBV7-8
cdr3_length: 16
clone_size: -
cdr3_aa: CASSSVGSGLLGELFF

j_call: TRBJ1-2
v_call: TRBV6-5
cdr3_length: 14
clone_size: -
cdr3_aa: CASSYSRGGYGYTF

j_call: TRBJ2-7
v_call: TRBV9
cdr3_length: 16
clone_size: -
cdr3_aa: CASSPGARAGDFEQYF

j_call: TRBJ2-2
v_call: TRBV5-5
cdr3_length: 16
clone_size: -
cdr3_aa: CASSLPLGQNTGELFF

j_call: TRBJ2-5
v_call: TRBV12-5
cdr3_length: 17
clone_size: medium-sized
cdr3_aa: CASGQSGQGLKEETQYF

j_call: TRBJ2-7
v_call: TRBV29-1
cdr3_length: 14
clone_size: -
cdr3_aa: CSVKPGQGNYEQYF

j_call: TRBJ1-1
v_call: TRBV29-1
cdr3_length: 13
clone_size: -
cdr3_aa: CSVRDGGYTEAFF

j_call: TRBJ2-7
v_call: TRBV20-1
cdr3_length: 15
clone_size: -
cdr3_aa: CSARDFLGRAYEQYF

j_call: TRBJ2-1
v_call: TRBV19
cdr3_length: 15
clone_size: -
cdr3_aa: CASSMNRGANNEQFF

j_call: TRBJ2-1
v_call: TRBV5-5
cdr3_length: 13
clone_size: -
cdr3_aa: CASSPGFLNEQFF

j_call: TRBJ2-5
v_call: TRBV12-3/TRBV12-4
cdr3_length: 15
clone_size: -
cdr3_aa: CASRSGTGYQETQYF

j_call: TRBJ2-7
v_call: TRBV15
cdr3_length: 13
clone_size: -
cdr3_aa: CATHRAGAYEQYF

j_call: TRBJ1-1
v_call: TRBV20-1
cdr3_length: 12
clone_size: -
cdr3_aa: CSASTGDTEAFF

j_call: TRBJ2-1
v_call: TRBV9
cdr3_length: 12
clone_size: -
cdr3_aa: CASGPWRNEQFF

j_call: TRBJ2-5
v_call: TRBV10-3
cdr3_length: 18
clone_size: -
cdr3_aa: CAISEDGVVGGHQETQYF

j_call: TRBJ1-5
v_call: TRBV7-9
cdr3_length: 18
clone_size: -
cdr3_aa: CASSLAQGGQRSNQPQHF

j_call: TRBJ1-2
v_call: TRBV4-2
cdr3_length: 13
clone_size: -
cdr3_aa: CASSQEGIDGYTF

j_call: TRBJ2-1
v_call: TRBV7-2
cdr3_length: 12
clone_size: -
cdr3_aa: CASSLPYNEQFF